Listed below are T cell receptor beta chains from one sample, sequenced in a study of cytomegalovirus exposure and HLA in healthy donors. The assay was immunoSEQ multiplex PCR, and TCRdb's table has in-frame clones only and misses some. The repertoire has approximately 160,000 clones, 80% of them found once; the top ten carry about 2%. The sample taken for sequencing was PBMCs. The receptor set was obtained from a human donor in good health. The CDR3 runs from the conserved cysteine through the conserved F or W. D genes are given only for firm matches. Clone size, where shown, is once, few, many, or a class for clones that have expanded.

v_gene: TRBV19; j_gene: TRBJ1-1; abundance: NA; d_gene: NA; CDR3nt: TGTGCCAGTAGTATGGGTGGTTTTAATGCGGACACTGAAGCTTTCTTT; CDR3aa: CASSMGGFNADTEAFF
v_gene: TRBV5-1; j_gene: TRBJ1-2; abundance: NA; d_gene: TRBD1; CDR3nt: TGCGCCAGCAGCTTGGGGGGGACAGGGAACGGCTACACCTTC; CDR3aa: CASSLGGTGNGYTF
v_gene: TRBV4-2; j_gene: TRBJ1-6; abundance: NA; d_gene: NA; CDR3nt: TGTGCCAGCAGCCAAGTGGGGGGAGGGGATAATTCACCCCTCCACTTT; CDR3aa: CASSQVGGGDNSPLHF
v_gene: TRBV5-1; j_gene: TRBJ2-2; abundance: NA; d_gene: NA; CDR3nt: TGCGCCAGCAGGGATTGGAGAACCGGGGAGCTGTTTTTT; CDR3aa: CASRDWRTGELFF
v_gene: TRBV4-3; j_gene: TRBJ1-1; abundance: NA; d_gene: TRBD1; CDR3nt: TGCGCCAGCAGCCAAGATTTTCTAGGACAGGGTGGGTTGCACACTGAAGCTTTCTTT; CDR3aa: CASSQDFLGQGGLHTEAFF
v_gene: TRBV25-1; j_gene: TRBJ1-5; abundance: NA; d_gene: NA; CDR3nt: TGTGCCAGCAGTGAATATCTGTTTGCGGGATATAGCAATCAGCCCCAGCATTTT; CDR3aa: CASSEYLFAGYSNQPQHF
v_gene: TRBV6-5; j_gene: TRBJ1-5; abundance: once; d_gene: TRBD1; CDR3nt: TGTGCCAGCAGAGTCAGGGGGGTGGCCAATCAGCCCCAGCATTTT; CDR3aa: CASRVRGVANQPQHF
v_gene: TRBV6-6; j_gene: TRBJ2-1; abundance: NA; d_gene: NA; CDR3nt: TGTGCCAGCAGTACACCTAGAGCGGGCTTCTACAATGAGCAGTTCTTC; CDR3aa: CASSTPRAGFYNEQFF
v_gene: TRBV5-5; j_gene: TRBJ1-3; abundance: NA; d_gene: NA; CDR3nt: TGTGCCAGCAGCTTGGCCGGAGGGTCTGGAAACACCATATATTTT; CDR3aa: CASSLAGGSGNTIYF
v_gene: TRBV14; j_gene: TRBJ1-4; abundance: NA; d_gene: NA; CDR3nt: TGTGCCAGCAGCCAAGTCTCAGGGGAATTGTGTAAACTGTTTTTT; CDR3aa: CASSQVSGELCKLFF
v_gene: TRBV10-2; j_gene: TRBJ2-1; abundance: few; d_gene: TRBD2; CDR3nt: TGCGCCAGCAGTGAGCCTGGACTAGCGGGGGGAGGTGAGCAGTTCTTC; CDR3aa: CASSEPGLAGGGEQFF
v_gene: TRBV6-6; j_gene: TRBJ1-2; abundance: NA; d_gene: NA; CDR3nt: TGTGCCAGCAGATCCCGACAGGCTAACTATGGCTACACCTTC; CDR3aa: CASRSRQANYGYTF
v_gene: TRBV4-1; j_gene: TRBJ2-5; abundance: NA; d_gene: NA; CDR3nt: TGCGCCAGCAGGGGGGGTGGTGTAGAAGAGACCCAGTACTTC; CDR3aa: CASRGGGVEETQYF
v_gene: TRBV23-1; j_gene: TRBJ2-5; abundance: once; d_gene: NA; CDR3nt: TGCGCCAGCGGCGGGGCTTTTTTAGAGACCCAGTACTTC; CDR3aa: CASGGAFLETQYF
v_gene: TRBV7-2; j_gene: TRBJ1-6; abundance: NA; d_gene: NA; CDR3nt: TGTGCCAGCAGCCTAACAGGGAATTCACCCCTCCACTTT; CDR3aa: CASSLTGNSPLHF
v_gene: TRBV6-6; j_gene: TRBJ1-3; abundance: NA; d_gene: NA; CDR3nt: TGTGCCAGCAGTTACGCGGCGTGGGGAAACACCATATATTTT; CDR3aa: CASSYAAWGNTIYF
v_gene: TRBV2; j_gene: TRBJ2-6; abundance: NA; d_gene: TRBD1; CDR3nt: TGTGCCAGCGGACAGGGCTCTGGGGCCAACGTCCTGACTTTC; CDR3aa: CASGQGSGANVLTF
v_gene: TRBV7-9; j_gene: TRBJ1-3; abundance: NA; d_gene: TRBD1; CDR3nt: TGTGCCAGCAGCTCACGGACAGGGCCTGGAAACACCATATATTTT; CDR3aa: CASSSRTGPGNTIYF
v_gene: TRBV27; j_gene: TRBJ1-2; abundance: NA; d_gene: TRBD1; CDR3nt: TGTGCCAGCAGTCCAGGGACAGGGGGCCTCCTCTATGGCTACACCTTC; CDR3aa: CASSPGTGGLLYGYTF
v_gene: TRBV7-2; j_gene: TRBJ2-7; abundance: NA; d_gene: TRBD1; CDR3nt: TGTGCCAGCAGCACACGGACAGGGGGAGGGGTGGATGAGCAGTACTTC; CDR3aa: CASSTRTGGGVDEQYF
v_gene: TRBV4-3; j_gene: TRBJ2-5; abundance: few; d_gene: NA; CDR3nt: TGCGCCAGCAGCCAGGGCAGTAGCGGACAAGAGACCCAGTACTTC; CDR3aa: CASSQGSSGQETQYF
v_gene: TRBV5-1; j_gene: TRBJ1-2; abundance: NA; d_gene: TRBD1; CDR3nt: TGCGCCAGCAGCTACGGACAGGGGGGGTATGGCTACACCTTC; CDR3aa: CASSYGQGGYGYTF